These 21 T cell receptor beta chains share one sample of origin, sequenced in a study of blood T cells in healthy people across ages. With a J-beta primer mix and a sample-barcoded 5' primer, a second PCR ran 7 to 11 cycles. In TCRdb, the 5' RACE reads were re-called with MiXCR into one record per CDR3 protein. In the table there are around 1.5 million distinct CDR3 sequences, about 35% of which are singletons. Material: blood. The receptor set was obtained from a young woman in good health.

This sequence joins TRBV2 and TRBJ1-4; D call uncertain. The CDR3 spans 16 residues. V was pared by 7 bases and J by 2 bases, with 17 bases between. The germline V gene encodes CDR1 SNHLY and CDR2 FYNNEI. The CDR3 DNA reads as TGTGCCAGCACACTAGAGGGTGGACGCACTAATGAAAAACTGTTTTTT. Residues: CASTLEGGRTNEKLFF.

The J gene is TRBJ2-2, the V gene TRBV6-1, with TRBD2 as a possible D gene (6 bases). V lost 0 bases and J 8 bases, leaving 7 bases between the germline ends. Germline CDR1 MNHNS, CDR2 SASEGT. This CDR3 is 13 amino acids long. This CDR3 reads CASSEAGRGELFF. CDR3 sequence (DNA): TGTGCCAGCAGTGAAGCAGGGAGGGGGGAGCTGTTTTTT.

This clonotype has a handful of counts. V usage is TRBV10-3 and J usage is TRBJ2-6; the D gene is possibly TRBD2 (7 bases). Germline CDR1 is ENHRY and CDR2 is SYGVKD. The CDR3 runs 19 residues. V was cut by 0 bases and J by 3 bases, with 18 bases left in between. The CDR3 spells CAISESGGGGEDGANVLTF. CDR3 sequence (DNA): TGTGCCATCAGTGAGTCTGGAGGCGGGGGCGAGGATGGGGCCAACGTCCTGACTTTC.

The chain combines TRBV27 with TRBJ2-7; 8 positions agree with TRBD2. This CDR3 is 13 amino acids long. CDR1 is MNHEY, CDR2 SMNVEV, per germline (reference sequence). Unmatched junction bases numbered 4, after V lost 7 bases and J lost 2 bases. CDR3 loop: CASTTTSAYEQYF. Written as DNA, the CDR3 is TGTGCCAGCACCACGACTAGCGCCTACGAGCAGTACTTC.

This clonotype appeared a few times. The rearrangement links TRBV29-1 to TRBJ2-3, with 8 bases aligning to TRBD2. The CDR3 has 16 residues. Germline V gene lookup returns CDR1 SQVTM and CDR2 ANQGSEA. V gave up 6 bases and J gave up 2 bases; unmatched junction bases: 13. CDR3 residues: CSVKGPKRETTDTQYF. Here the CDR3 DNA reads TGCAGCGTAAAGGGGCCCAAGCGGGAGACCACAGATACGCAGTATTTT.

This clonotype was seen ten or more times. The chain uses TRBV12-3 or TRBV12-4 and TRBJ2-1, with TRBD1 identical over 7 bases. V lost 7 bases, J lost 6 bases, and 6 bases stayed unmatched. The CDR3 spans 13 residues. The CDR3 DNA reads TGTGCCAGCAAGACCGGGACAGTCAATGAGCAGTTCTTC. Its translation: CASKTGTVNEQFF.

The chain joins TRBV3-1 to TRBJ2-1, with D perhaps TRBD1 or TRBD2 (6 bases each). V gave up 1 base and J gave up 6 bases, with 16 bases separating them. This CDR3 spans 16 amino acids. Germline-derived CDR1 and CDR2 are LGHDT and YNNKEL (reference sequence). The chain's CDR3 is CASSQARGAVVNEQFF. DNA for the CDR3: TGTGCCAGCAGCCAAGCAAGGGGGGCAGTTGTCAATGAGCAGTTCTTC.

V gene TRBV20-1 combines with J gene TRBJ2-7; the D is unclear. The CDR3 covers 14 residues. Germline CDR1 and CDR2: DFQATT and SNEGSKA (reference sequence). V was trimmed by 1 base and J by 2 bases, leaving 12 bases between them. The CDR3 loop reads CSARADRDTYEQYF. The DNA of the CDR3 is TGCAGTGCTAGAGCGGATCGCGACACCTACGAGCAGTACTTC.

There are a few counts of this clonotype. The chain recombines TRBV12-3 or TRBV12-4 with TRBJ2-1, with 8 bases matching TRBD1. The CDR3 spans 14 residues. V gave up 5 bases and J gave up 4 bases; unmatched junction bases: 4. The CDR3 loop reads CASSKTGVYNEQFF. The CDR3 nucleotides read TGTGCCAGCAGTAAGACAGGGGTTTACAATGAGCAGTTCTTC.

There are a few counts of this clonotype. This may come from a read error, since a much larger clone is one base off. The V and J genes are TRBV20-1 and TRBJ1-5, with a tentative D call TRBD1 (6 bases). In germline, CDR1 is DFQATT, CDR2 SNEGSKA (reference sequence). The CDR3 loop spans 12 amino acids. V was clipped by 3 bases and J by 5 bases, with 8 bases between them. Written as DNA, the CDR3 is TGCAGTGCTAGGGACAGCCATCAGCCCCAGCATTTT. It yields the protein CSARDSHQPQHF.

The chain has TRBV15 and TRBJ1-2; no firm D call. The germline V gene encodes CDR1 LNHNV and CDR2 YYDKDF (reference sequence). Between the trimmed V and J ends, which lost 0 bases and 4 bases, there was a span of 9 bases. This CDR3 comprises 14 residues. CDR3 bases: TGTGCCACCAGCAGAGACGGTAGGGTCTATGGCTACACCTTC. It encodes CATSRDGRVYGYTF.

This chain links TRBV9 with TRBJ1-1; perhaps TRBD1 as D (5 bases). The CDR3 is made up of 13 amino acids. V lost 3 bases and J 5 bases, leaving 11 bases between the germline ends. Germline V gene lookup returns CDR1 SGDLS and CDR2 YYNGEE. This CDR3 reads CASSGRRETEAFF. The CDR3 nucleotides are TGTGCCAGCAGCGGACGCAGGGAGACTGAAGCTTTCTTT.

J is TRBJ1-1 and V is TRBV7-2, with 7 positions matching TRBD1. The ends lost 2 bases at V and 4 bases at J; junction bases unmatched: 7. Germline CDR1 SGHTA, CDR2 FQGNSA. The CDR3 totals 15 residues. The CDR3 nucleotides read TGTGCCAGCAGCTTAAAGGGGGCACTTGGCACTGAAGCTTTCTTT. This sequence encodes CASSLKGALGTEAFF.

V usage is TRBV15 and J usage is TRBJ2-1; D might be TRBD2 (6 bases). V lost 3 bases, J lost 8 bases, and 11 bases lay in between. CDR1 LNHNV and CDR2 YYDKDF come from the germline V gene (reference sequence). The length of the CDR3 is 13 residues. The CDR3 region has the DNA TGTGCCACCAGCAGCCCCCGCGGGGATGAGCAGTTCTTC. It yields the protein CATSSPRGDEQFF. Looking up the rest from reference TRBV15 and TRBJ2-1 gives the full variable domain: DAMVIQNPRYQVTQFGKPVTLSCSQTLNHNVMYWYQQKSSQAPKLLFHYYDKDFNNEADTPDNFQSRRPNTSFCFLDIRSPGLGDTAMYLCATSSPRGDEQFFGPGTRLTVL.

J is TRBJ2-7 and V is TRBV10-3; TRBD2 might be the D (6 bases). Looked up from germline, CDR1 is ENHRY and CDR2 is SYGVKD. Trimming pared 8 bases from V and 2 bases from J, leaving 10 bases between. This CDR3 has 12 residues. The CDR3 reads CAIGGEPYEQYF. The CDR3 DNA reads TGTGCCATCGGCGGGGAGCCCTACGAGCAGTACTTC.

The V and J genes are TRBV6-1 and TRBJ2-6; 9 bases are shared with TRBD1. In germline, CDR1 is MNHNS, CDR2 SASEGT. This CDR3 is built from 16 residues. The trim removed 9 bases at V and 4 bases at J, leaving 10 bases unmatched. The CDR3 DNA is TGTGCCAGTCTTGGGACAGGGTCAACGGGGGCCAACGTCCTGACTTTC. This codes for CASLGTGSTGANVLTF.

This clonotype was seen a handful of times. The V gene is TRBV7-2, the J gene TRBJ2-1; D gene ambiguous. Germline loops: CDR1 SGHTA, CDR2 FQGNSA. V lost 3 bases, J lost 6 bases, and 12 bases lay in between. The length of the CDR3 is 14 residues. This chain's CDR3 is CASSFRPQSNEQFF. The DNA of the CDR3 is TGTGCCAGCAGCTTCCGTCCTCAGAGCAATGAGCAGTTCTTC.

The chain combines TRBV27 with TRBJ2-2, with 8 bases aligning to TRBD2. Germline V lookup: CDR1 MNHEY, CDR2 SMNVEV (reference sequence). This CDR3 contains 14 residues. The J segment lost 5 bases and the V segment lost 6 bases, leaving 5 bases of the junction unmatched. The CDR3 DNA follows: TGTGCCAGCAGGGCCGGGGGGGGAACCGGGGAGCTGTTTTTT. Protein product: CASRAGGGTGELFF.

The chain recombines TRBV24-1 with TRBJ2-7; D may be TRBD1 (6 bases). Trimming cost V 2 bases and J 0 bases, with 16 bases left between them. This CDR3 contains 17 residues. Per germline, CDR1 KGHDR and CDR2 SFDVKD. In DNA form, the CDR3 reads TGTGCCACCAGTGATTGGAATCAGGGGACGAGCTCCTACGAGCAGTACTTC. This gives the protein CATSDWNQGTSSYEQYF.

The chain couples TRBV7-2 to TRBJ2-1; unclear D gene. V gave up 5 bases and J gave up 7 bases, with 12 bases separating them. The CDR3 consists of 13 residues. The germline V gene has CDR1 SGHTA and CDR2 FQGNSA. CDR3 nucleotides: TGTGCCAGCAGCAAAAGGGTTTTGAATGAGCAGTTCTTC. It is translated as CASSKRVLNEQFF.

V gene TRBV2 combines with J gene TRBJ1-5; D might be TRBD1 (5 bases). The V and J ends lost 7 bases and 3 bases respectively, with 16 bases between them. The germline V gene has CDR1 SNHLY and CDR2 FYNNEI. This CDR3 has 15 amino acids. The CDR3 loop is CASTRDGQYNQPQHF. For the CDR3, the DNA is TGTGCCAGCACTCGAGACGGACAATACAATCAGCCCCAGCATTTT.